This T cell receptor beta chain is drawn from a study of molecular identifiers for immune sequencing clone quantification. Across the whole study: Replicates partitioned RNA from approximately 20,000 or 100,000 naive CD8 cells into five parts, sequencing four. Study-level results: Reports indicate spiked Jurkat TCR RNA from one cell could be found among roughly 950,000 naive cells.

This clonotype came up a few times. Its target is unknown. Preparation of the bulk TCR libraries relied on previously described methods and listed TCR primers. TCRdb recomputed calls from the PCR reads with MiXCR, one row per CDR3 protein. The data show approximately 630,000 distinct CDR3 sequences, about 25% seen once. The CDR3 has 14 amino acids. The germline V gene has CDR1 MGHDK and CDR2 SYGVNS. V was clipped by 3 bases and J by 0 bases, with 6 bases between them. The clonotype comes from a human donor in good health. Some libraries in this study had Jurkat cell RNA spiked in. The sequencing input was naive CD8+ T cells from blood, with Jurkat cell RNA spiked in. Subset here: FACS-sorted CD8+CD4-CCR7+CD45RA+ naive T cells. This chain uses TRBV25-1 with TRBJ1-3; D is uncertain. CDR3 region: CASSEDYSGNTIYF. The DNA for the CDR3 is TGTGCCAGCAGTGAGGACTACTCTGGAAACACCATATATTTT.